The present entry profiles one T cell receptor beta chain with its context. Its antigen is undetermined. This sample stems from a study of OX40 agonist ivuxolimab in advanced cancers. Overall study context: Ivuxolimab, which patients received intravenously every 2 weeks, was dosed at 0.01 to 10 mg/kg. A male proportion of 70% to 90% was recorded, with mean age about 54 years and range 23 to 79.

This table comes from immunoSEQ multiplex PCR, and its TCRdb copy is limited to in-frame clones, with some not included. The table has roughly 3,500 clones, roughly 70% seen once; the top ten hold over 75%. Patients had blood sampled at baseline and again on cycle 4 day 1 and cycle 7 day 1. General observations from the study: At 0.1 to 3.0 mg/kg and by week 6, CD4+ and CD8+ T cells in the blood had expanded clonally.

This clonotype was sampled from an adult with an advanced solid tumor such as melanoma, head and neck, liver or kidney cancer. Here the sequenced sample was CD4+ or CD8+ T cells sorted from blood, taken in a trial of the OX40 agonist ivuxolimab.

CDR3 in amino acids: CASSHGRGGFNEKLFF. CDR3 bases: TGTGCCAGCAGCCACGGGAGGGGGGGTTTTAATGAAAAACTGTTTTTT. The chain joins TRBV4-2 to TRBJ1-4, with a tentative D call TRBD1 (6 bases). With 3 bases removed from V and 4 bases from J, the gap between germline ends came to 15 bases. Per germline, CDR1 LGHNA and CDR2 YNFKEQ. The CDR3 is 16 amino acids.